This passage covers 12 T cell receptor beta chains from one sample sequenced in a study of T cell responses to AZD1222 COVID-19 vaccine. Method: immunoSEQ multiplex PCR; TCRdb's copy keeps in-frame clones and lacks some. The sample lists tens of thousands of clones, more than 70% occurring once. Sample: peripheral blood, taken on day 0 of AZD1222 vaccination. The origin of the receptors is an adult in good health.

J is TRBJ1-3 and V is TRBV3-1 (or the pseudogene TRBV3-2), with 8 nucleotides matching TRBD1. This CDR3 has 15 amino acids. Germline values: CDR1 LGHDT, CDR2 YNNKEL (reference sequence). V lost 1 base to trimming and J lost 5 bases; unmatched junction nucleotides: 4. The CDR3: CASSQGPGGRNTIYF. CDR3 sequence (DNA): TGTGCCAGCAGCCAAGGGCCAGGGGGCCGAAACACCATATATTTT.

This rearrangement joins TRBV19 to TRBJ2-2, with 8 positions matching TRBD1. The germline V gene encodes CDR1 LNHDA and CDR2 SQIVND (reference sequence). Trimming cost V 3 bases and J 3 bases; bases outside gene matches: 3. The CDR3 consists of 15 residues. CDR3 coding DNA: TGTGCCAGTAGTATGGGACAGGCGTACACCGGGGAGCTGTTTTTT. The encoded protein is CASSMGQAYTGELFF.

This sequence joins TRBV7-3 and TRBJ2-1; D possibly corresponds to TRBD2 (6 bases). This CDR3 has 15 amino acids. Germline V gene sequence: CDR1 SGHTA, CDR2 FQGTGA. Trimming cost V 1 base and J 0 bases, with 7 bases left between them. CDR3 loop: CASSLNGGSYNEQFF. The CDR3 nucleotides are TGTGCCAGCAGCTTAAACGGGGGCTCCTACAATGAGCAGTTCTTC.

CDR3 sequence reads: CASSSTSGGSYEQYF. In DNA form, the CDR3 reads TGTGCCAGCAGTTCGACTAGCGGGGGCTCCTACGAGCAGTACTTC. The V gene is TRBV6-2 or TRBV6-3, the J gene TRBJ2-7, with 12 bases lining up with TRBD2. This CDR3 spans 15 amino acids. Germline V CDR1 and CDR2: MNHEY, SVGEGT. The V gene end was trimmed by 4 bases and the J gene end by 0 bases; junction bases not matched to a gene: 1.

The DNA of the CDR3 is TGTGCCAGCAGCCAGGGAGGGTTCGGCTACACCTTC. It specifies CASSQGGFGYTF. The chain couples TRBV6-5 to TRBJ1-2, with a tentative D call TRBD1 (5 bases). This CDR3 has 12 amino acids. From germline, CDR1 is MNHEY and CDR2 SVGAGI. V gave up 6 bases and J gave up 8 bases, with 13 bases separating them.

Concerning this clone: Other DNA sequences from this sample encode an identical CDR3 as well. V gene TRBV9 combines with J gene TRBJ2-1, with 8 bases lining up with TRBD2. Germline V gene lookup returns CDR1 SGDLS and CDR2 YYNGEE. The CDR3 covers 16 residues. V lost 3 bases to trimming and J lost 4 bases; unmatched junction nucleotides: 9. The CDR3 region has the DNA TGTGCCAGCAGCGGGAAGGGGCTAGCGGGTTACAATGAGCAGTTCTTC. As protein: CASSGKGLAGYNEQFF.

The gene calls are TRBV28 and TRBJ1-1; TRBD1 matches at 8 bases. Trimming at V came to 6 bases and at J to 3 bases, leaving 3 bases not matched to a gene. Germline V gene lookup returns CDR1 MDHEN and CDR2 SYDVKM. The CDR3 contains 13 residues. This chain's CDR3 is CASRGQGDTEAFF. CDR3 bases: TGTGCCAGCAGAGGACAGGGTGACACTGAAGCTTTCTTT.

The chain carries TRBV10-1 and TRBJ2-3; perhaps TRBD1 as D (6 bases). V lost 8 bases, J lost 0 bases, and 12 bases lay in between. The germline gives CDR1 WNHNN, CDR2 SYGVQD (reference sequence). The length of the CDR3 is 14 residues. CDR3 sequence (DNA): TGCGCCAGCTCCTTGACAGGAAGCACAGATACGCAGTATTTT. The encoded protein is CASSLTGSTDTQYF.

CDR3: CAWSGQGEGEQYF. In DNA, the CDR3 is TGTGCCTGGAGTGGACAGGGGGAGGGCGAGCAGTACTTC. The V call is TRBV30, the J call TRBJ2-7; 9 positions agree with TRBD1. CDR1 is GTSNPN, CDR2 SVGIG, per germline (reference sequence). V dropped 1 base and J dropped 6; count of bases not matched to a gene: 4. This CDR3 contains 13 residues. Together with reference TRBV30 and TRBJ2-7, the CDR3 gives the full variable domain: SQTIHQWPATLVQPVGSPLSLECTVEGTSNPNLYWYRQAAGRGLQLLFYSVGIGQISSEVPQNLSASRPQDRQFILSSKKLLLSDSGFYLCAWSGQGEGEQYFGPGTRLTVT.

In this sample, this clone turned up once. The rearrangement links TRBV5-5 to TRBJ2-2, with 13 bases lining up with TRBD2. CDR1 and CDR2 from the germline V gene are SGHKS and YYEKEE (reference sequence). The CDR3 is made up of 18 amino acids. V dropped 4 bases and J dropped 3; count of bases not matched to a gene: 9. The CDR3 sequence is CASSARLAGGQDTGELFF. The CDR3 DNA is TGTGCCAGCAGCGCAAGACTAGCGGGAGGCCAGGACACCGGGGAGCTGTTTTTT.

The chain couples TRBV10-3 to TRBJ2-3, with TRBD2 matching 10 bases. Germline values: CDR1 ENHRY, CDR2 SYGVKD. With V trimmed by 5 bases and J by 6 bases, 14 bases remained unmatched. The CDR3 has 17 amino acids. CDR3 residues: CAISTTGTSAREDTQYF. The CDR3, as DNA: TGTGCCATCAGTACTACCGGGACTAGCGCCCGCGAGGATACGCAGTATTTT.

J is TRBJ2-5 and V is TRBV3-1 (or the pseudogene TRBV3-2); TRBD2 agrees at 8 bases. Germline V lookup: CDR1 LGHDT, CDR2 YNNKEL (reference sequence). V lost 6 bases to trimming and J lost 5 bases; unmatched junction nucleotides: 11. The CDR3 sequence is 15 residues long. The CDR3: CASSLQAGERETQYF. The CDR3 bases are TGTGCCAGCAGTCTCCAAGCGGGAGAACGGGAGACCCAGTACTTC.